This TCR beta chain was captured by sequencing in a study of Tregs in tolerant kidney transplant recipients. The CDR3 loop spans 14 amino acids. Germline values: CDR1 KGHSH, CDR2 LQKENI. Trimming pared 3 bases from V and 3 bases from J, leaving 9 bases between. Note on this clone: Antigen: not known.

Recipients received nonmyeloablative bone marrow transplants from related graft donors, with transient mixed chimerism. Unstimulated regulatory T cells (CD4+CD25+CD127-), CD4+CD25- non-regulatory cells, CD4 and CD8 cells were FACS-sorted from thawed PBMCs. Study conclusions and caveats: Findings come from small patient numbers and require larger validation. Antigen-driven expansion was suggested because donor-specific Tregs expanded more than all Tregs in tolerant patients. This study did not directly address biological reproducibility.

This table comes from immunoSEQ multiplex PCR, and its TCRdb copy is limited to in-frame clones, with some not included. Here the sample spans more than 90,000 clones, roughly 93% being singletons. The receptor was derived from a human patient who received a combined kidney and bone marrow transplant. Part of the T cells may come from the graft donor. The rearrangement joins TRBV18 to TRBJ1-5, with D hard to call. The input for sequencing was CD4+ T cells from blood (PBMCs), taken 12 months after the transplant. CDR3 nucleotides: TGTGCCAGCTCACCGGTTGAGTTCAATCAGCCCCAGCATTTT. Its translation: CASSPVEFNQPQHF.